The 13 T cell receptor beta chains below were found in one sample sequenced in a study of T cells after yellow fever vaccination. One entry per CDR3 protein, called by TCRdb with MiXCR from the 5' RACE reads. This table has over 150,000 distinct CDR3 sequences, 6% to 7.5% appearing once. This material consisted of CD4+ T cells sorted from PBMCs, taken 5 to 6 days after the first yellow fever vaccination. These receptor sequences come from a man between 18 and 29 years old who received the YFV17D yellow fever vaccine.

The CDR3 nucleotides read TGTGCCAGCAGCTCCTTAGCGGAGGAGCAAGAGACCCAGTACTTC. Translated: CASSSLAEEQETQYF. The rearrangement joins TRBV7-8 to TRBJ2-5; a possible D gene is TRBD2 (6 bases). V gave up 4 bases and J gave up 2 bases, with 14 bases separating them. CDR3 size: 15 residues. Germline loops: CDR1 SGHVS, CDR2 FQNEAQ.

There are many counts of this clonotype. The V call is TRBV20-1, the J call TRBJ2-4; D is ambiguous. V shed 3 bases and J shed 6 bases, with 9 bases lying between them. Germline CDR1 reads DFQATT; CDR2 reads SNEGSKA (reference sequence). This CDR3 has 12 amino acids. The chain's CDR3 is CSASPQANIQYF. The CDR3, as DNA: TGCAGTGCTAGCCCCCAGGCAAACATTCAGTACTTC.

This clonotype has at least ten counts. V usage is TRBV5-1 and J usage is TRBJ2-2, with D perhaps matching TRBD1 (5 bases). Trimming shortened V by 1 base and J by 5 bases, and 15 bases separated the two germline ends. There are 16 residues in the CDR3. The germline CDR1 and CDR2 sequences are SGHRS and YFSETQ. In DNA form, the CDR3 reads TGCGCCAGCAGCTTGTATGCCAGGGTAAAGACCGGGGAGCTGTTTTTT. This encodes CASSLYARVKTGELFF.

This chain joins TRBV12-3 or TRBV12-4 and TRBJ1-6; D is ambiguous. Deletions cut 1 base from V and 9 bases from J, with 13 bases between. The CDR3 consists of 15 residues. The CDR3 region is CASSLEASSPSPLHF. The CDR3 bases are TGTGCCAGCAGTTTAGAAGCCTCCTCGCCTTCACCCCTCCACTTT.

This chain joins TRBV3-1 and TRBJ2-3; 7 positions agree with TRBD2. Germline loops: CDR1 LGHDT, CDR2 YNNKEL (reference sequence). Trimming at V came to 4 bases and at J to 1 base, leaving 8 bases not matched to a gene. The CDR3 sequence is 16 residues long. CDR3: CASSLQRGAGTDTQYF. CDR3 DNA: TGTGCCAGCAGCCTTCAGCGGGGAGCCGGCACAGATACGCAGTATTTT.

In this sample, this clonotype turned up many times. V gene TRBV7-2 combines with J gene TRBJ1-2; D ambiguous. The germline gives CDR1 SGHTA, CDR2 FQGNSA. The V gene lost 2 bases and the J gene lost 8 bases, with 9 bases spanning the gap. This CDR3 comprises 12 residues. The CDR3 DNA is TGTGCCAGCAGCTTACTGGGAAGGGGCTACACCTTC. It is translated as CASSLLGRGYTF.

Only a few counts were recorded for this clonotype. This chain uses TRBV19 with TRBJ1-2; 8 positions match TRBD1. The germline gives CDR1 LNHDA, CDR2 SQIVND (reference sequence). V lost 9 bases and J lost 0; bases outside the gene matches: 9. The CDR3 is 15 residues long. The CDR3 region is CASTRQGWTNYGYTF. CDR3 coding DNA: TGTGCCAGCACGAGACAGGGGTGGACTAACTATGGCTACACCTTC.

This clonotype was seen many times. The CDR3 sequence: CASSPQTSSFQETQYF. The CDR3 DNA sequence: TGTGCCAGCTCACCCCAGACGTCATCGTTTCAAGAGACCCAGTACTTC. This chain uses TRBV18 with TRBJ2-5, with D uncertain. Per germline, CDR1 KGHSH and CDR2 LQKENI. Between the trimmed V and J ends, which lost 3 bases and 2 bases, there was a span of 16 bases. This CDR3 is 16 amino acids long.

Ten or more counts support this clonotype. The chain has TRBV5-1 and TRBJ2-2; D not certain. CDR1 is SGHRS, CDR2 YFSETQ, per germline. The CDR3 is 14 residues long. Trimming shortened V by 0 bases and J by 5 bases, and 8 bases separated the two germline ends. In DNA form, the CDR3 reads TGCGCCAGCAGCTTGGGGGCCGAAACCGGGGAGCTGTTTTTT. This codes for CASSLGAETGELFF.

This clonotype was observed at least ten times. V is TRBV10-3 and J is TRBJ1-1, with D unresolved. CDR1 is ENHRY, CDR2 SYGVKD, per germline. The CDR3 consists of 14 residues. Between the trimmed V and J ends, which lost 0 bases and 4 bases, there was a span of 9 bases. This chain's CDR3 is CAISESRRFTEAFF. The CDR3, as DNA: TGTGCCATCAGTGAGTCACGGAGGTTCACTGAAGCTTTCTTT.

The chain employs TRBV10-3 and TRBJ2-1; 7 nucleotides agree with TRBD2. CDR1 is ENHRY, CDR2 SYGVKD, per germline. The CDR3 is 17 residues long. Trimming at V came to 4 bases and at J to 8 bases, leaving 17 bases not matched to a gene. The CDR3 DNA reads TGTGCCATCAGTGCCCCCAGCTCTATCGGGGGGATATATGAGCAGTTCTTC. Protein sequence: CAISAPSSIGGIYEQFF.

This clonotype was seen ten or more times. The rearrangement uses TRBV5-1 and TRBJ2-1; TRBD2 aligns across 12 bases. This CDR3 spans 17 amino acids. Germline V gives CDR1 SGHRS, CDR2 YFSETQ. V trimming: 3 bases; J trimming: 0 bases; junction bases outside the gene matches: 4. CDR3 sequence (DNA): TGCGCCAGCAGCTCCGGACTAGCGGGGAGCTCCTACAATGAGCAGTTCTTC. It yields the protein CASSSGLAGSSYNEQFF.

This clonotype has ten or more counts. The chain has TRBV7-9 and TRBJ1-1; a weak D match, TRBD1 (5 bases). Trimming took 6 bases from V and 3 from J, leaving 11 bases between them. The germline V gene encodes CDR1 SEHNR and CDR2 FQNEAQ (reference sequence). The length of the CDR3 is 13 residues. CDR3 sequence reads: CASRGGRDTEAFF. The DNA for the CDR3 is TGTGCCAGCAGGGGGGGTCGGGACACTGAAGCTTTCTTT.